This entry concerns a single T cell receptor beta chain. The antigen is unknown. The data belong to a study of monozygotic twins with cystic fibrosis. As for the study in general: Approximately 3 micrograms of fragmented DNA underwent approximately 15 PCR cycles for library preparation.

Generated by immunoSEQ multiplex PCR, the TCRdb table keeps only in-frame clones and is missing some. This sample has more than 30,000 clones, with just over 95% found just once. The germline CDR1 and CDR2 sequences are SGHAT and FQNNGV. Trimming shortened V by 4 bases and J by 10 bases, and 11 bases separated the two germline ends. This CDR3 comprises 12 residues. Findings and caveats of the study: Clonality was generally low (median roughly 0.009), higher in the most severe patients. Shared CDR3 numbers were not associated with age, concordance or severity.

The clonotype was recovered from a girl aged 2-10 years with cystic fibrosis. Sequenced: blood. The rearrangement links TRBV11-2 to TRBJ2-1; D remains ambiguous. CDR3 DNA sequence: TGTGCCAGCAGCTCTCAGGTCAGGGAGCAGTTCTTC. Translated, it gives CASSSQVREQFF.